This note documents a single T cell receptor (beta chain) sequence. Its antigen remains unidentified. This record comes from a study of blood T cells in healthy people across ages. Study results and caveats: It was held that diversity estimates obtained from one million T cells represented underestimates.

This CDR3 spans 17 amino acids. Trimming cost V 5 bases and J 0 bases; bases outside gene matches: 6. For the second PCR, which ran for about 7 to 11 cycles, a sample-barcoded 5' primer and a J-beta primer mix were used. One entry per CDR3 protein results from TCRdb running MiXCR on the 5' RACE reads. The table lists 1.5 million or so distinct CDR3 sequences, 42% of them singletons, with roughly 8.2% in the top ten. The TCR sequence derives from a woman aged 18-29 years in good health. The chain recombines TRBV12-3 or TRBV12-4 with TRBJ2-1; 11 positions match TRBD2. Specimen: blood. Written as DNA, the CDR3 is TGTGCCAGCAGTCAACCGGGACTAGCGGCCTCCTACAATGAGCAGTTCTTC. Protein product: CASSQPGLAASYNEQFF.